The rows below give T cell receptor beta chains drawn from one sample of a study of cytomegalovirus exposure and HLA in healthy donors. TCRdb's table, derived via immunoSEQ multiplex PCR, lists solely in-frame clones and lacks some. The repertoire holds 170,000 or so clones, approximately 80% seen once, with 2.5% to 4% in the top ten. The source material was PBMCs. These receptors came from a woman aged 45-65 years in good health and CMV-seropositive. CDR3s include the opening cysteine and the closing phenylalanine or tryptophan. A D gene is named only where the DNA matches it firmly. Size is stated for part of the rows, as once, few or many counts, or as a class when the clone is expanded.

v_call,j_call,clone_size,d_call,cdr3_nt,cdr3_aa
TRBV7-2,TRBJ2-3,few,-,TGTGCCAGCAGCTCCGGACTCTTCACAGATACGCAGTATTTT,CASSSGLFTDTQYF
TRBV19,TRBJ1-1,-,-,TGTGCCAGTAGTATTCGAGGGAACACTGAAGCTTTCTTT,CASSIRGNTEAFF
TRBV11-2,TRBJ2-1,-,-,TGTGCCAGCAGCCGCGGAGTTGGTAATGAGCAGTTCTTC,CASSRGVGNEQFF
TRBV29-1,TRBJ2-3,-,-,TGCAGCGTTGAAGAGGGACTGGTTCCTAGCACAGATACGCAGTATTTT,CSVEEGLVPSTDTQYF
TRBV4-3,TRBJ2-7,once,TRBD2,TGCGCCAGCAGCCTCCCACTAGCGGGAGGGCCGGGGGCCGAGCAGTACTTC,CASSLPLAGGPGAEQYF
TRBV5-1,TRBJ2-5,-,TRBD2,TGCGCCAGCAGCTTGGGTGTAGCGGGGGGGCAAGAGACCCAGTACTTC,CASSLGVAGGQETQYF
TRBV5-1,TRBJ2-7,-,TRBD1,TGCGCCAGCAGCTTGGACGGGACAGGGTACGAGCAGTACTTC,CASSLDGTGYEQYF
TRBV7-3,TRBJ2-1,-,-,TGTGCCAGCAGCCCCCAGACAGGTGATGAGCAGTTCTTC,CASSPQTGDEQFF
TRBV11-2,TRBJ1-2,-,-,TGTGCCAGCAGCTTACAATCCACAGCGTGGGGGGAGAATGGCTACACCTTC,CASSLQSTAWGENGYTF
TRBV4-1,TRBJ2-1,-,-,TGCGCCAGCAGCCAAATTGGACTCGCCTCCTACAATGAGCAGTTCTTC,CASSQIGLASYNEQFF
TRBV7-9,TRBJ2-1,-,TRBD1,TGTGCCAGCTACCTGGGGGACAGGGGGAGGAATGAGCAGTTCTTC,CASYLGDRGRNEQFF
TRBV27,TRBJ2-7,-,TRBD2,TGTGCCAGCAAAGAGGGACTAGCGTCCTCCTACGAGCAGTACTTC,CASKEGLASSYEQYF
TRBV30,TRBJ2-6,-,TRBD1,TGTGCCTGGATCCATCCTTGGGGACAGGCGAACTCTGGGGCCAACGGCCTGACTTTC,CAWIHPWGQANSGANGLTF
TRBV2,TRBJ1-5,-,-,TGTGCCAGCAGTCTCGATCAGCCCCAGCATTTT,CASSLDQPQHF
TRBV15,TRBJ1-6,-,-,TGTGCCACCAGCAGTTCGGACAGCTTTTATAATTCACCCCTCCACTTT,CATSSSDSFYNSPLHF
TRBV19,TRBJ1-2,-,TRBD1,TGTGCCAGTAGGGGGGACAGAAACTATGGCTACACCTTC,CASRGDRNYGYTF
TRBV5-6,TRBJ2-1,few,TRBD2,TGTGCCAGCAGCTTGGGTCTAGCGGGAGCCTTCTCCTACAATGAGCAGTTCTTC,CASSLGLAGAFSYNEQFF
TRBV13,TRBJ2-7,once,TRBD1,TGTGCCAGCAGCCGCCTGTGGGGGGGACAGGGGGCCCACGAGCAGTACTTC,CASSRLWGGQGAHEQYF
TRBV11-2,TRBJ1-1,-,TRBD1,TGTGCCAGCAGCTTAGAGAGGACAGGGGGCACTGAAGCTTTCTTT,CASSLERTGGTEAFF
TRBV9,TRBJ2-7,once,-,TGTGCCAGCAGCGTAGCACAGGGCTACGAGCAGTACTTC,CASSVAQGYEQYF
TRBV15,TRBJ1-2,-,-,TGTGCCACCAGCAGAGTGCTCCCCGGGCCTGGGAGCTATGGCTACACCTTC,CATSRVLPGPGSYGYTF
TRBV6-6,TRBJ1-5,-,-,TGTGCCAGCAGTTACTACGGCGGGGTTGGGCAGCCCCAGCATTTT,CASSYYGGVGQPQHF
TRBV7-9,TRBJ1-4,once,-,TGTGCCAGCAGCTTAGGACGAGTAACGAGGGGACATGATGAAAAACTGTTTTTT,CASSLGRVTRGHDEKLFF
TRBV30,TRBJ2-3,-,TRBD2,TGTGCCTGGAGCCCCTCCCTAGCGGGGGGGGCAGATACGCAGTATTTT,CAWSPSLAGGADTQYF
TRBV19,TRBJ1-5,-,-,TGTGCCAGTAGTATGGGAGGGGGAAACAATCAGCCCCAGCATTTT,CASSMGGGNNQPQHF
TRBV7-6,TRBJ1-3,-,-,TGTGCCAGCAGCTTAGAACCGGGAACTGGAAACACCATATATTTT,CASSLEPGTGNTIYF
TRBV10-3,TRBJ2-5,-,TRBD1,TGTGCCATCAGTGGGACAGGGGGCGACGAGACCCAGTACTTC,CAISGTGGDETQYF